Included here is one T cell receptor beta chain sequence, with context. The data were obtained in a study of blood T cell repertoires in COVID-19. Turning to the study itself: From the United States, Italy and Spain came samples of acute and convalescent COVID-19.

This CDR3 has 14 amino acids. Germline assignment: CDR1 MNHEY and CDR2 SMNVEV (reference sequence). The V gene end was trimmed by 5 bases and the J gene end by 8 bases; junction bases not matched to a gene: 9. Produced via immunoSEQ multiplex PCR; TCRdb's table is partial and in-frame only. The sample has approximately 240,000 clones; around four fifths are singletons. This receptor was taken from an older woman with active or convalescent COVID-19. The genes are TRBV27 and TRBJ2-1; 7 bases agree with TRBD2. Source material: peripheral blood. CDR3 loop: CASSIRDYADEQFF. The CDR3 DNA sequence: TGTGCCAGCAGTATCCGGGACTACGCCGATGAGCAGTTCTTC.